A single sample gave rise to the 23 T cell receptor beta chains below, sequenced in a study of T cells in localized non-small cell lung cancer. The repertoire was sequenced with immunoSEQ multiplex PCR; TCRdb's copy has only in-frame clones and lacks some. The sample has roughly 53,000 clones, roughly 83% seen once. This sample comprised peripheral blood mononuclear cells, obtained before any cancer treatment. The origin of the receptors is a man between 40 and 70 years old with stage III lung adenocarcinoma.

This clone was counted once. This rearrangement joins TRBV5-1 to TRBJ2-1; D is unclear. Trimming shortened V by 2 bases and J by 6 bases, and 9 bases separated the two germline ends. Germline V gene data show CDR1 as SGHRS and CDR2 as YFSETQ. This CDR3 is built from 13 residues. CDR3 nucleotide sequence: TGCGCCAGCAGCTTTTCTAGTAGCAATGAGCAGTTCTTC. It encodes CASSFSSSNEQFF.

The rearrangement joins TRBV13 to TRBJ2-5; no reliable D call. Germline values: CDR1 PRHDT, CDR2 FYEKMQ (reference sequence). The CDR3 has 16 amino acids. Trimming removed 4 bases at V and 5 bases at J, with 20 bases between. The chain's CDR3 is CASSSHQEPFLETQYF. CDR3 DNA sequence: TGTGCCAGCAGCTCCCACCAGGAGCCCTTTTTGGAGACCCAGTACTTC.

V and J are TRBV2 and TRBJ1-6; unclear D gene. Germline loops: CDR1 SNHLY, CDR2 FYNNEI. This CDR3 spans 15 amino acids. V dropped 6 bases and J dropped 6 bases, with 15 bases sitting between them. The CDR3 here is CASSTRGRGNSPLHF. CDR3 nucleotide sequence: TGTGCCAGCAGCACCCGAGGTAGAGGTAATTCACCCCTCCACTTT.

The V gene is TRBV19, the J gene TRBJ2-1; TRBD2 matches 14 bases. The CDR3 totals 16 residues. V lost 5 bases and J lost 3; bases outside the gene matches: 3. CDR1 is LNHDA, CDR2 SQIVND, per germline (reference sequence). The CDR3 sequence: CASSRTSGGFYNEQFF. The DNA of the CDR3 is TGTGCCAGTAGTCGGACTAGCGGGGGGTTCTACAATGAGCAGTTCTTC.

The rearrangement links TRBV7-9 to TRBJ2-5; perhaps D is TRBD1 or TRBD2 (5 bases each). This CDR3 comprises 15 residues. With 4 bases removed from V and 4 bases from J, the gap between germline ends came to 16 bases. Germline V gene sequence: CDR1 SEHNR, CDR2 FQNEAQ (reference sequence). CDR3 DNA: TGTGCCAGCAGCTCCGAGGGGAGAGGTGGAGAGACCCAGTACTTC. Translation: CASSSEGRGGETQYF.

The rearrangement joins TRBV7-2 to TRBJ2-5; TRBD1 agrees at 7 bases. The germline V gene has CDR1 SGHTA and CDR2 FQGNSA. This CDR3 comprises 15 residues. V dropped 0 bases and J dropped 5; count of bases not matched to a gene: 6. CDR3 protein: CASSLAGIQGETQYF. Written as DNA, the CDR3 is TGTGCCAGCAGCTTAGCGGGGATACAGGGGGAGACCCAGTACTTC.

In its sample, this clone was seen once. Here the CDR3 reads CASSYSPGEGTEAFF. The CDR3 coding sequence is TGTGCCAGCAGTTACTCACCAGGGGAAGGCACTGAAGCTTTCTTT. The chain links TRBV6-5 to TRBJ1-1; possible D gene TRBD1, 6 bases. The CDR3 runs to 15 residues. The germline CDR1 and CDR2 sequences are MNHEY and SVGAGI. V was pared by 0 bases and J by 4 bases, with 12 bases between.

The chain has TRBV19 and TRBJ2-7, with no clear D. V shed 6 bases and J shed 3 bases, with 15 bases lying between them. From germline, CDR1 is LNHDA and CDR2 SQIVND (reference sequence). This CDR3 spans 14 amino acids. The CDR3 sequence: CASSAGPLDYEQYF. The CDR3 DNA sequence: TGTGCCAGTAGCGCCGGACCCCTCGACTACGAGCAGTACTTC. The whole variable domain, filled in from reference TRBV19 and TRBJ2-7, reads DGGITQSPKYLFRKEGQNVTLSCEQNLNHDAMYWYRQDPGQGLRLIYYSQIVNDFQKGDIAEGYSVSREKKESFPLTVTSAQKNPTAFYLCASSAGPLDYEQYFGPGTRLTVT.

This clone appeared a few times. The chain couples TRBV5-1 to TRBJ1-2, with D tentatively TRBD1 (6 bases). This CDR3 has 14 amino acids. The germline gives CDR1 SGHRS, CDR2 YFSETQ. The germline V and J ends were trimmed by 4 bases and 5 bases, with 15 bases remaining between them. The CDR3 bases are TGCGCCAGCAGCCGGACGGAAGGGGGGTATGGCTACACCTTC. The encoded protein is CASSRTEGGYGYTF.

Only a few counts were recorded for this clone. The V call is TRBV7-3, the J call TRBJ2-2; TRBD2 is a possible D gene (6 bases). Germline assignment: CDR1 SGHTA and CDR2 FQGTGA. The CDR3 length is 16 residues. V was clipped by 5 bases and J by 4 bases, with 17 bases between them. The CDR3 sequence: CASSPDDEGGTGELFF. CDR3 nucleotide sequence: TGTGCCAGCAGCCCTGACGATGAGGGAGGCACCGGGGAGCTGTTTTTT.

The V call is TRBV5-1, the J call TRBJ1-2; D not resolved. Trimming removed 7 bases at V and 4 bases at J, with 14 bases between. The CDR3 spans 13 residues. Germline CDR1 and CDR2: SGHRS and YFSETQ. Written as DNA, the CDR3 is TGCGCCAGCGATGAAGGTCGGGGCTATGGCTACACCTTC. This translates into CASDEGRGYGYTF.

The chain couples TRBV19 to TRBJ2-7; 7 bases match TRBD1. Per germline, CDR1 LNHDA and CDR2 SQIVND (reference sequence). The CDR3 length is 17 residues. The V and J ends lost 5 bases and 6 bases, in that order; junction bases with no gene match: 19. This CDR3 reads CASSEGTDSNLRAEQYF. CDR3 coding DNA: TGTGCCAGTAGTGAGGGGACAGACTCGAATTTAAGGGCCGAGCAGTACTTC.

The chain has TRBV6-5 and TRBJ2-5, with 11 bases lining up with TRBD2. This CDR3 contains 15 residues. Trimming took 7 bases from V and 4 from J; bases not matched to a gene: 8. The V gene's germline CDR1 is MNHEY and CDR2 SVGAGI. CDR3 coding DNA: TGTGCCAGCATCCGACTAGCGGGACCCCCAGAGACCCAGTACTTC. Its translation is CASIRLAGPPETQYF.

The V call is TRBV7-3, the J call TRBJ2-1; TRBD2 matches at 9 bases. Germline V CDR1 and CDR2: SGHTA, FQGTGA. V shed 5 bases, J shed 9 bases, and the junction held 8 bases outside the gene matches. The length of the CDR3 is 14 residues. CDR3 bases: TGTGCCAGCAGCCCGGGACTAGCCTCTCGTGAGCAGTTCTTC. Translated: CASSPGLASREQFF.

V and J are TRBV11-3 and TRBJ1-2; maybe TRBD1 (5 bases). The CDR3 consists of 13 residues. Trimming removed 2 bases at V and 8 bases at J, with 12 bases between. Germline V gene lookup returns CDR1 SGHNT and CDR2 YENEEA. The CDR3 sequence: CASSLHEGYGYTF. Written as DNA, the CDR3 is TGTGCCAGCAGCTTACATGAGGGGTACGGCTACACCTTC.

This clone has more than one count but fewer than ten. V gene TRBV5-1 combines with J gene TRBJ1-1, with D hard to call. This CDR3 comprises 15 residues. Per germline, CDR1 SGHRS and CDR2 YFSETQ. V lost 4 bases and J 0 bases, leaving 13 bases between the germline ends. The CDR3 loop is CASSQRVGLNTEAFF. CDR3 bases: TGCGCCAGCAGCCAAAGGGTAGGGTTGAACACTGAAGCTTTCTTT.

This clone was recorded only once. This rearrangement joins TRBV21-1 to TRBJ2-7. TRBV21-1 constitutes a pseudogene. The CDR3 consists of 14 residues. This CDR3 is CASSKRGPSYEQYF. Here the CDR3 DNA reads TGTGCCAGCAGCAAACGGGGGCCCTCCTACGAGCAGTACTTC.

The V gene is TRBV10-3, the J gene TRBJ1-2, with no clear D. The CDR3 contains 12 residues. Germline CDR1 and CDR2: ENHRY and SYGVKD. The V end was cut by 4 bases, the J end by 7 bases, with 10 bases between. The CDR3 sequence: CAISAGRAGYTF. CDR3 nucleotide sequence: TGTGCCATCAGTGCGGGAAGAGCTGGCTACACCTTC.

Points on this clone: The sample carries other DNA sequences with the same CDR3. The chain links TRBV5-1 to TRBJ2-5; D not certain. This CDR3 is 11 amino acids long. Deletions cut 2 bases from V and 3 bases from J, with 2 bases between. The germline V gene has CDR1 SGHRS and CDR2 YFSETQ. The CDR3 nucleotides are TGCGCCAGCAGCTTAGAAGAGACCCAGTACTTC. Protein: CASSLEETQYF.

The chain couples TRBV7-2 to TRBJ2-1; 7 bases agree with TRBD2. The CDR3 totals 15 residues. The J segment lost 5 bases and the V segment lost 4 bases, leaving 8 bases of the junction unmatched. Germline V gene lookup returns CDR1 SGHTA and CDR2 FQGNSA. The DNA of the CDR3 is TGTGCCAGCAGCTCTCTAGAGCGGGGTCACAATGAGCAGTTCTTC. Encoded protein: CASSSLERGHNEQFF.

The chain joins TRBV5-5 to TRBJ1-5; D not certain. The germline V gene has CDR1 SGHKS and CDR2 YYEKEE (reference sequence). V lost 1 base and J lost 7, with 12 bases in between. The CDR3 covers 14 residues. Here the CDR3 reads CASSLFGEGQPQHF. CDR3 nucleotide sequence: TGTGCCAGCAGCTTGTTCGGGGAAGGGCAGCCCCAGCATTTT.

V gene TRBV5-6 combines with J gene TRBJ1-2; no definite D call. Per germline, CDR1 SGHDT and CDR2 YYEEEE. The V and J ends lost 2 bases and 2 bases respectively, with 10 bases between them. The CDR3 runs to 14 residues. The CDR3 is CASSFEGGNYGYTF. Written as DNA, the CDR3 is TGTGCCAGCAGCTTTGAGGGAGGAAACTATGGCTACACCTTC. Full variable domain (remainder filled in from reference TRBV5-6 and TRBJ1-2): DAGVTQSPTHLIKTRGQQVTLRCSPKSGHDTVSWYQQALGQGPQFIFQYYEEEERQRGNFPDRFSGHQFPNYSSELNVNALLLGDSALYLCASSFEGGNYGYTFGSGTRLTVV.

This clone has a single count. The genes are TRBV5-8 and TRBJ2-4, with 7 bases identical to TRBD1. The germline gives CDR1 SGHTS, CDR2 YDEGEE. V was clipped by 6 bases and J by 5 bases; unmatched bases: 8. CDR3 length: 14 residues. CDR3 sequence reads: CASIVGGGQNIQYF. CDR3 nucleotides: TGTGCCAGCATTGTAGGGGGCGGTCAAAACATTCAGTACTTC. Full variable domain (remainder filled in from reference TRBV5-8 and TRBJ2-4): EAGVTQSPTHLIKTRGQQATLRCSPISGHTSVYWYQQALGLGLQFLLWYDEGEERNRGNFPPRFSGRQFPNYSSELNVNALELEDSALYLCASIVGGGQNIQYFGAGTRLSVL.